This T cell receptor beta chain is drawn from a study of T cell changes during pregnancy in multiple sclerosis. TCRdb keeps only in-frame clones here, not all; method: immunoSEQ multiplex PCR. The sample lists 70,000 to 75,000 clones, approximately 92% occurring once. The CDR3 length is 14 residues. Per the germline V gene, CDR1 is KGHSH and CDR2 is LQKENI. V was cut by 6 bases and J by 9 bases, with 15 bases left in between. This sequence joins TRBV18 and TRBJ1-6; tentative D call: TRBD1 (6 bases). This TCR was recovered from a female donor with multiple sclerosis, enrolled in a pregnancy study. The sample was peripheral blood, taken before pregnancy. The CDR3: CASSPTGSSSPLHF. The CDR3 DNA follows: TGTGCCAGCTCTCCCACAGGGTCCAGTTCACCCCTCCACTTT.